Listed below are T cell receptor beta chains from one sample, sequenced in a study of vaccination and CD4 T cells after COVID-19. These TCRs are of unknown antigen specificity. TCRdb called the PCR reads again in MiXCR, with one record for every CDR3 protein. This table holds 15,000 or so distinct CDR3 sequences, 36% found once. The input for sequencing was CD4+ T cells from blood, cultured in vitro, taken before SARS-CoV-2 vaccination. The receptors shown here come from a human donor who received a COVID-19 vaccine. The CDR3 runs from the conserved cysteine through the conserved F or W. Clone size appears in some rows only: once, few, many, or a class for an expanded clone.

v_call clone_size cdr3_aa
TRBV2 - CASSRTGGNTEAFF
TRBV20-1 few CSARAPNRWSPLHF
TRBV7-9 - CASTNWAATYNEQFF
TRBV30 few CAWREGQLRTEAFF
TRBV25-1 - CASTGQRSYEQYF
TRBV9 once CASTAANTEAFF
TRBV20-1 - CSAPPADREVEAFF
TRBV7-9 few CASRPMGGGYGYTF
TRBV4-1 - CASSQEGRNYGYTF
TRBV7-6 few CASKREWQGPHSNTEAFF
TRBV27 - CASSQSVSGGIFQETQYF
TRBV15 - CATSRDLGQGARTGELFF
TRBV18 - CASSPGGFNYGYTF
TRBV30 few CAWHIAGDTDTQYF
TRBV19 - CASSERQGGYTF
TRBV6-1 - CASRRSGGGYTF
TRBV7-6 once CASSLTSGEGETQYF
TRBV20-1 - CSARGIVSGVAKNIQYF
TRBV12-3/TRBV12-4 - CASSLARGQPQHF
TRBV24-1 few CATSDRGQGYNEQFF
TRBV19 - CASSVLQGGGNQPQHF
TRBV20-1 - CSARDQGSYGYTF
TRBV24-1 - CATSVGGWGTDTQYF
TRBV7-3 - CASSGGGAEFF